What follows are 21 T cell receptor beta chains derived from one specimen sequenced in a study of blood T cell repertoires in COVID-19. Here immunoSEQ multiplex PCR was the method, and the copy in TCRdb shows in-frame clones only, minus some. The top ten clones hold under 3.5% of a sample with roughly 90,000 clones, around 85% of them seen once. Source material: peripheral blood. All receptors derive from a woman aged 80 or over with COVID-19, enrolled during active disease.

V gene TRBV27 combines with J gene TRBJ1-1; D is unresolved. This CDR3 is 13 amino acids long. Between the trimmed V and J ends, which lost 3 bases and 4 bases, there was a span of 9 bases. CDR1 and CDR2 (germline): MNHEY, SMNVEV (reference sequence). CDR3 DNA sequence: TGTGCCAGCAGTTTGAGAAAAGCCACTGAAGCTTTCTTT. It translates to CASSLRKATEAFF.

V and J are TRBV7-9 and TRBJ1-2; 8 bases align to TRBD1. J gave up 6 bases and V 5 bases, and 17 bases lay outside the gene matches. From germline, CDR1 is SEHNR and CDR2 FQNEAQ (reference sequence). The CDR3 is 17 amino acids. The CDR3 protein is CASSPREGARGLDGYTF. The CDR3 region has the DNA TGTGCCAGCAGCCCCCGCGAGGGGGCCAGGGGGCTAGATGGCTACACCTTC.

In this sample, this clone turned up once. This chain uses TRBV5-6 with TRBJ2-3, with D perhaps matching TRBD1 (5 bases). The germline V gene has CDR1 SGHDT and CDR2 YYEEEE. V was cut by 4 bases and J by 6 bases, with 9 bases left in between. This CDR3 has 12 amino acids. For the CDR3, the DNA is TGTGCCAGCAGCCGGACAACGGATACGCAGTATTTT. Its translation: CASSRTTDTQYF.

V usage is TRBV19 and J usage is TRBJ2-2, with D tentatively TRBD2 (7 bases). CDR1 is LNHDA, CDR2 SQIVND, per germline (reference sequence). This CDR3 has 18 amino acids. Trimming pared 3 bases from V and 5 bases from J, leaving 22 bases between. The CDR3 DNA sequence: TGTGCCAGTAGTATGTGGTTGATGTGGGGGGGCCGAACCGGGGAGCTGTTTTTT. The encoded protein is CASSMWLMWGGRTGELFF.

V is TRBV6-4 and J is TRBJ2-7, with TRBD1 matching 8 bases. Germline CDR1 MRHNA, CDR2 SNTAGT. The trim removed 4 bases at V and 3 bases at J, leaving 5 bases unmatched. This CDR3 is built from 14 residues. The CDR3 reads CASSGTGFVYEQYF. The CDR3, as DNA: TGTGCCAGCAGTGGGACAGGGTTCGTCTACGAGCAGTACTTC.

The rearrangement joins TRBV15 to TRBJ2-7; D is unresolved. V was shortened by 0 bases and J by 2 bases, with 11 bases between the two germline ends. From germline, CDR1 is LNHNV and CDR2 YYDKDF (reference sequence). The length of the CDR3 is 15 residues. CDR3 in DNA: TGTGCCACCAGCAGAGATCTGGCAGAAACCTACGAGCAGTACTTC. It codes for CATSRDLAETYEQYF.

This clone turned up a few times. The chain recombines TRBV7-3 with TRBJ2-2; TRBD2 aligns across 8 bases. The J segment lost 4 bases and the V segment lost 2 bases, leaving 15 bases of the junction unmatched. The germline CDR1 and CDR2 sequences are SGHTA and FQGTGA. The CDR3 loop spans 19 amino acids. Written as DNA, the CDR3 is TGTGCCAGCAGCTTAGGGCGTCAGCGGGGGCCCCCTTCCACCGGGGAGCTGTTTTTT. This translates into CASSLGRQRGPPSTGELFF.

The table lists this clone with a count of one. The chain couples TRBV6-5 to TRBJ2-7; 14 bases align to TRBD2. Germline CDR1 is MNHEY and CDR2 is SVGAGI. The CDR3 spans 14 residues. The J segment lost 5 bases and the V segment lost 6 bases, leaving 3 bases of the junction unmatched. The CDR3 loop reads CASSRLAGGNEQYF. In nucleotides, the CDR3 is TGTGCCAGCAGCCGACTAGCGGGGGGGAACGAGCAGTACTTC.

The CDR3 region is CASSLLASGRVGTDTQYF. CDR3 DNA: TGTGCCAGCAGCTTATTGGCTAGCGGGAGAGTAGGGACAGATACGCAGTATTTT. The rearrangement uses TRBV7-3 and TRBJ2-3; TRBD2 matches at 10 bases. CDR1 and CDR2 (germline): SGHTA, FQGTGA. After removal of 2 bases from V and 3 bases from J, the junction contained 11 bases not matched to a gene. This CDR3 comprises 18 residues. Full variable domain (missing parts from reference TRBV7-3 and TRBJ2-3): GAGVSQTPSNKVTEKGKYVELRCDPISGHTALYWYRQSLGQGPEFLIYFQGTGAADDSGLPNDRFFAVRPEGSVSTLKIQRTERGDSAVYLCASSLLASGRVGTDTQYFGPGTRLTVL.

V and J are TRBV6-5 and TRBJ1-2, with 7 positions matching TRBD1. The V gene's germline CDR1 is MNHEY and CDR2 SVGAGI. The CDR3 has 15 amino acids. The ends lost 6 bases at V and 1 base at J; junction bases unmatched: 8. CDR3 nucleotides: TGTGCCAGCAGGAAGGGGGACAGAATTAACTATGGCTACACCTTC. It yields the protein CASRKGDRINYGYTF.

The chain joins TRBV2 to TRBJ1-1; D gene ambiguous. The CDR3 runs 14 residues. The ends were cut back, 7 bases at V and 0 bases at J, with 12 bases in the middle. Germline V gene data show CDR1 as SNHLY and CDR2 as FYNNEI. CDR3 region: CASNQLGMNTEAFF. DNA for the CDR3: TGTGCCAGCAACCAACTCGGGATGAACACTGAAGCTTTCTTT.

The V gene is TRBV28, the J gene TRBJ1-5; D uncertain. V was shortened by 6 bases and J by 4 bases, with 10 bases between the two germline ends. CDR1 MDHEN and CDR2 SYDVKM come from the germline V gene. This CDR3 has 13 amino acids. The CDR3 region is CASSDDGNQPQHF. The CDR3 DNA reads TGTGCCAGCAGCGACGACGGGAATCAGCCCCAGCATTTT.

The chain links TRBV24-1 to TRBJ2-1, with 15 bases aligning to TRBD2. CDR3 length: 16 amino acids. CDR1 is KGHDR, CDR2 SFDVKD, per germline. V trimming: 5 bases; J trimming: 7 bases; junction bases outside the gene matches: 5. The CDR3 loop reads CATSVGLAGGKNEQFF. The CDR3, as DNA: TGTGCCACCAGTGTTGGACTAGCGGGAGGGAAAAATGAGCAGTTCTTC.

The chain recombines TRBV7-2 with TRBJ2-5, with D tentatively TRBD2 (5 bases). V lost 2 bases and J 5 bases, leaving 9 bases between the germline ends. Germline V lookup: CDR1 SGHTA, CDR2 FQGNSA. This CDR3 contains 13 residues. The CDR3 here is CASSLTRGETQYF. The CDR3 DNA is TGTGCCAGCAGCTTAACGCGAGGGGAGACCCAGTACTTC.

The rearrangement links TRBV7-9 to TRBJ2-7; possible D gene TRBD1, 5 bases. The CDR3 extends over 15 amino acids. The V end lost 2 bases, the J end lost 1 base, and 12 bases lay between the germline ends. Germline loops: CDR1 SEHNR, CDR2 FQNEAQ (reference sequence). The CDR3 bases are TGTGCCAGCAGCTTATTACAGGCGCTGTCCTACGAGCAGTACTTC. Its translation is CASSLLQALSYEQYF.

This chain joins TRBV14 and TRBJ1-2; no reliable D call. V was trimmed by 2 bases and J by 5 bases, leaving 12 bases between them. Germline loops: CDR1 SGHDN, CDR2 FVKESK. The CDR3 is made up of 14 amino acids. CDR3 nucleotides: TGTGCCAGCAGCCAAAGGAGTCAGTTTTATGGCTACACCTTC. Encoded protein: CASSQRSQFYGYTF.

Written as DNA, the CDR3 is TGTGCCAGCAGCGTCGGGACAGGGCCGTCAGATACGCAGTATTTT. This encodes CASSVGTGPSDTQYF. The chain is built from TRBV11-3 and TRBJ2-3; 9 nucleotides match TRBD1. The CDR3 loop spans 15 amino acids. The J segment lost 4 bases and the V segment lost 5 bases, leaving 7 bases of the junction unmatched. Germline assignment: CDR1 SGHNT and CDR2 YENEEA.

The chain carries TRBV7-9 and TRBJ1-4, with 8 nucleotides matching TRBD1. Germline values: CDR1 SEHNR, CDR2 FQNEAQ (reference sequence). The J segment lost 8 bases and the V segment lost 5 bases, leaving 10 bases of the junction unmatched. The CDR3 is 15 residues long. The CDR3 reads CASSEGQGAWEKLFF. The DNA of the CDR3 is TGTGCCAGCAGCGAGGGTCAGGGGGCCTGGGAAAAACTGTTTTTT.

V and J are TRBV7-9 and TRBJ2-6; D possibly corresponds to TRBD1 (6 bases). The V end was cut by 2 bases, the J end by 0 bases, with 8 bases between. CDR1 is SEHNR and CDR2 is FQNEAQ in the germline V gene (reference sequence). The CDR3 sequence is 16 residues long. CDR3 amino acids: CASSLPGHSGANVLTF. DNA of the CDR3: TGTGCCAGCAGCTTACCGGGACACTCTGGGGCCAACGTCCTGACTTTC.

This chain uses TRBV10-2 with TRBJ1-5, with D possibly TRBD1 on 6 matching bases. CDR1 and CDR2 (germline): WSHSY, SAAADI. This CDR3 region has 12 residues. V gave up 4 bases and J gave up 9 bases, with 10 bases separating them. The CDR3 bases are TGCGCCAGCAGTGGCAGGGGTCGGCCCCAGCATTTT. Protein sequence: CASSGRGRPQHF.

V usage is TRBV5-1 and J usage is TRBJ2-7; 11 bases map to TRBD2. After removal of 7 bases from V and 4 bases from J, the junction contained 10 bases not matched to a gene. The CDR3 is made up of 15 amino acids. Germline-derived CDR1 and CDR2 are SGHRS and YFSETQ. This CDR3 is CASQIRLAGKYEQYF. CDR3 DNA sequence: TGCGCCAGCCAGATTAGACTAGCGGGAAAGTACGAGCAGTACTTC. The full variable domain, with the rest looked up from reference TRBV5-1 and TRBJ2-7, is KAGVTQTPRYLIKTRGQQVTLSCSPISGHRSVSWYQQTPGQGLQFLFEYFSETQRNKGNFPGRFSGRQFSNSRSEMNVSTLELGDSALYLCASQIRLAGKYEQYFGPGTRLTVT.